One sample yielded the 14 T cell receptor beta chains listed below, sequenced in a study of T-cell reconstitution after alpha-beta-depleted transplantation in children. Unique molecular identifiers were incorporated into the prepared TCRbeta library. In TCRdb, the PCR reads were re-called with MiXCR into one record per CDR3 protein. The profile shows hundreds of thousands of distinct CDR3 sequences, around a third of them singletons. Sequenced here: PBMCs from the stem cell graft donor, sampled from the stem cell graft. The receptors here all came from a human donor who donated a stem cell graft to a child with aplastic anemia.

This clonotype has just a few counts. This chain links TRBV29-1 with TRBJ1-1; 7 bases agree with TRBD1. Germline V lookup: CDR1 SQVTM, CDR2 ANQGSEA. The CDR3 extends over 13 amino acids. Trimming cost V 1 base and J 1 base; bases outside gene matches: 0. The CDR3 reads CSVEGTGNTEAFF. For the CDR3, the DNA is TGCAGCGTTGAAGGGACAGGGAACACTGAAGCTTTCTTT.

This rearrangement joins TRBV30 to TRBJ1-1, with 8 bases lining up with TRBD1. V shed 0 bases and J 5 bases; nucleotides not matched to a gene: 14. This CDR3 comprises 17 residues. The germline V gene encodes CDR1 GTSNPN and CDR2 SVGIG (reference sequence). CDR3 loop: CAWSVQGGSPWKTEAFF. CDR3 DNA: TGTGCCTGGAGTGTACAGGGGGGGTCACCCTGGAAGACTGAAGCTTTCTTT.

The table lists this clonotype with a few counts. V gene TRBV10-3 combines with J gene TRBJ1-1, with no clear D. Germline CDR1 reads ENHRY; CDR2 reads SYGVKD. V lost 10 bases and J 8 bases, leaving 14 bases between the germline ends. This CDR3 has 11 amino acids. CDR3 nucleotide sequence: TGTGCCACCGCCTCACTAGGCGAAGCTTTCTTT. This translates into CATASLGEAFF.

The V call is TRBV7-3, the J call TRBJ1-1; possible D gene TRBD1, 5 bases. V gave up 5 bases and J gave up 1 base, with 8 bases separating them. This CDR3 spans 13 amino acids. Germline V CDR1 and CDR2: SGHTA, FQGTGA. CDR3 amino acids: CASSRDPNTEAFF. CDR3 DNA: TGTGCCAGCAGCCGGGACCCGAACACTGAAGCTTTCTTT.

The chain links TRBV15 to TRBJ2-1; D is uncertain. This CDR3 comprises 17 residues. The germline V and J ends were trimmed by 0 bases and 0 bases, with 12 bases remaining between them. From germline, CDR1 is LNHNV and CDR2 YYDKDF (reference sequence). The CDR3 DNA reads TGTGCCACCAGCAGAGATAGGACGTCAAGCTCCTACAATGAGCAGTTCTTC. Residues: CATSRDRTSSSYNEQFF.

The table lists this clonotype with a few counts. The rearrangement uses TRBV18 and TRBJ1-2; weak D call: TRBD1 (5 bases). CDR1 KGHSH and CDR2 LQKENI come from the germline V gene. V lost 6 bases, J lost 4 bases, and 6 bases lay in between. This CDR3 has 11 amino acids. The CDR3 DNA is TGTGCCAGCTCCGGGACCTATGGCTACACCTTC. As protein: CASSGTYGYTF.

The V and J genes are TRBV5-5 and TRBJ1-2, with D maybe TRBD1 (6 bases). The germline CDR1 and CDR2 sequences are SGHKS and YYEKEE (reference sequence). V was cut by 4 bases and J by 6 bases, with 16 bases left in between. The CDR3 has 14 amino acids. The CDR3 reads CASSPKQGNHGYTF. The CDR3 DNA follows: TGTGCCAGCAGCCCGAAACAGGGTAATCATGGCTACACCTTC. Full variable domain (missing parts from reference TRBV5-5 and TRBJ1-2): DAGVTQSPTHLIKTRGQQVTLRCSPISGHKSVSWYQQVLGQGPQFIFQYYEKEERGRGNFPDRFSARQFPNYSSELNVNALLLGDSALYLCASSPKQGNHGYTFGSGTRLTVV.

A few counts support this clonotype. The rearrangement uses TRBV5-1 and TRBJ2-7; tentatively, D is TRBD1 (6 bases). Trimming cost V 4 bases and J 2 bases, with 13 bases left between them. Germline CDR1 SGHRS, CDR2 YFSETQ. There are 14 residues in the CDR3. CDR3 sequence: CASSLQGSPYEQYF. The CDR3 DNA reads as TGCGCCAGCAGCCTACAGGGTTCCCCCTACGAGCAGTACTTC. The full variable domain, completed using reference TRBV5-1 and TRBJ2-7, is KAGVTQTPRYLIKTRGQQVTLSCSPISGHRSVSWYQQTPGQGLQFLFEYFSETQRNKGNFPGRFSGRQFSNSRSEMNVSTLELGDSALYLCASSLQGSPYEQYFGPGTRLTVT.

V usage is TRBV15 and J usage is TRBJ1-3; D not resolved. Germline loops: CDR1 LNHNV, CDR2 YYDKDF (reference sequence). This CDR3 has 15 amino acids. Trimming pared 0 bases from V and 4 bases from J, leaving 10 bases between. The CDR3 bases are TGTGCCACCAGCAGAGATAACCTGGGAGGAAACACCATATATTTT. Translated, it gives CATSRDNLGGNTIYF.

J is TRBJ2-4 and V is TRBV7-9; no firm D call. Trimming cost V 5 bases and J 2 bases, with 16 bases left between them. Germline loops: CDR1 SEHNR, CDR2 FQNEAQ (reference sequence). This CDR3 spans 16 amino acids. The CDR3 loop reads CASSPPPPEPKNIQYF. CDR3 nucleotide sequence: TGTGCCAGCAGCCCCCCCCCTCCAGAGCCCAAAAACATTCAGTACTTC.

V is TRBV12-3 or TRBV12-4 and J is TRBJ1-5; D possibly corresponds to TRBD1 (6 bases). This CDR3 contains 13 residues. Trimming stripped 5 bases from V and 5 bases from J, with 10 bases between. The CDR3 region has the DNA TGTGCCAGCAGTACAGGGAGGCATCAGCCCCAGCATTTT. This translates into CASSTGRHQPQHF.

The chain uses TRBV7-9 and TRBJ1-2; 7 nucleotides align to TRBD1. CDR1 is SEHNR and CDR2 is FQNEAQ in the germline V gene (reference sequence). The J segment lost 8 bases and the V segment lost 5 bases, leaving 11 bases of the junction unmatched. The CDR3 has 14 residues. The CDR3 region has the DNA TGTGCCAGCAGCGATCGGGACAGATTTTTGGGCTACACCTTC. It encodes CASSDRDRFLGYTF.

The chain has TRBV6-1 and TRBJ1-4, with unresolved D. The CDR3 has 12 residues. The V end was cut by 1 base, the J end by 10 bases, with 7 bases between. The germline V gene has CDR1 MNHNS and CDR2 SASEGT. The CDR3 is CASSEGIRKLFF. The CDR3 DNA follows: TGTGCCAGCAGTGAAGGGATCAGAAAACTGTTTTTT.

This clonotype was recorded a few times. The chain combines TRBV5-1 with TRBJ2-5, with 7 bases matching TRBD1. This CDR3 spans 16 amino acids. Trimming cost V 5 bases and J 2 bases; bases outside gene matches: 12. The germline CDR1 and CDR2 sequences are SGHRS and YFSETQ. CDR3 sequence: CASRTVGTATQETQYF. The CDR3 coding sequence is TGCGCCAGCAGGACCGTCGGGACAGCAACACAAGAGACCCAGTACTTC.